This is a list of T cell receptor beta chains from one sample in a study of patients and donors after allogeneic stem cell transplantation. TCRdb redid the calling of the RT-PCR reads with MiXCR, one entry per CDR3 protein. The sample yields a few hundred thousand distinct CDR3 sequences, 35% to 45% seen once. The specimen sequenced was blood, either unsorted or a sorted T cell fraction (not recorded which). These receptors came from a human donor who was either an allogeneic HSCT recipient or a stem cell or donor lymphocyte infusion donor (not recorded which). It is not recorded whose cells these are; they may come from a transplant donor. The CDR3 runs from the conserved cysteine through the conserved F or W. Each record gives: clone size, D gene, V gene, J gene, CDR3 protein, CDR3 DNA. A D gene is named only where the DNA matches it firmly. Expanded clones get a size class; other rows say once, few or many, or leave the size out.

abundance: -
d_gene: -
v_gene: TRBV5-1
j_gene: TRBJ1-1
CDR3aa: CASSFKDPGASEAFF
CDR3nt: TGCGCCAGCAGCTTCAAAGACCCGGGGGCCTCGGAAGCTTTCTTT

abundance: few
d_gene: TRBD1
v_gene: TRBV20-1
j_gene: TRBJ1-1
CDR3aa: CRTDRGAREAFF
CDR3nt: TGCAGGACGGACAGGGGTGCGCGGGAAGCTTTCTTT

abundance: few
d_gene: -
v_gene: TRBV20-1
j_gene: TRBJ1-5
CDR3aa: CSARVEGLGNQPQHF
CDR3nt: TGCAGTGCTAGAGTGGAGGGGCTGGGCAATCAGCCCCAGCATTTT

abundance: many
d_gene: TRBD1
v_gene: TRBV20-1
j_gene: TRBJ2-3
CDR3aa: CSAWDRGTDTQYF
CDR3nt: TGCAGTGCTTGGGACAGGGGAACAGATACGCAGTATTTT

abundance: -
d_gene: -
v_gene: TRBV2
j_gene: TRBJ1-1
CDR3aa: CASTGYTEAFF
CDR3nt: TGTGCCAGTACAGGGTACACTGAAGCTTTCTTT

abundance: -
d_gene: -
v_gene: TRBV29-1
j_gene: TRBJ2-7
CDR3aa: CSLPGLRGEQYF
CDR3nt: TGCAGCCTGCCCGGGTTAAGAGGCGAGCAGTACTTC

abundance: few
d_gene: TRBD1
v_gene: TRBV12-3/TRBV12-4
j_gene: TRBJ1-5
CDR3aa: CASRWTGSNQPQHF
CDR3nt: TGTGCCAGCAGATGGACAGGGAGCAATCAGCCCCAGCATTTT

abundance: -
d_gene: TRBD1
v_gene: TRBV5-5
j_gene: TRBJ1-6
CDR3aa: CASSSFPGGRNSPLHF
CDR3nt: TGTGCCAGCAGCTCCTTTCCAGGGGGCCGTAATTCACCCCTCCACTTT

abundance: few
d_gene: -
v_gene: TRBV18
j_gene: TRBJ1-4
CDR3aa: CASSPLTGRNEKLFF
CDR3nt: TGTGCCAGCTCACCACTCACAGGCAGAAATGAAAAACTGTTTTTT

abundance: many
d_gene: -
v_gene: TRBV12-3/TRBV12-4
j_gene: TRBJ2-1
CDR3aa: CASSLARSGQFF
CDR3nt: TGTGCCAGCAGTTTAGCGAGGTCAGGGCAGTTCTTC